This TCR beta chain was recovered during a study of CD8+ T cells in alopecia areata. The overall study: Patients received oral tofacitinib, 5 to 10 mg twice daily, for moderate-to-severe alopecia areata. Tofacitinib therapy lasting 6 to 18 months was followed by 6 months off drug. General observations from the study: Tofacitinib significantly brought down scalp clonality and expanded CD8+ clones among top 100. Given one nonresponder, whether baseline CD8+ expansion relates to response remains uncertain.

Treatment of the sample: oral pan-JAK inhibitor, 5-10 mg twice daily. Extracted from the samples, RNA was reverse transcribed into cDNA to serve as the sequencing template. Method: immunoSEQ multiplex PCR; TCRdb's copy keeps in-frame clones and lacks some. The profile covers about 200,000 clones, with 35% to 40% appearing a single time and just under 0.5% taken by the ten largest. Germline V gives CDR1 GTSNPN, CDR2 SVGIG (reference sequence). Trimming pared 8 bases from V and 2 bases from J, leaving 12 bases between. The CDR3 contains 13 residues. This clone was observed a single time. What it recognizes is unknown.

The sequence came from a human donor with alopecia areata. Sample: CD4+ T cells sorted from blood, taken at approximately week 30, from a patient treated with tofacitinib. This rearrangement joins TRBV30 to TRBJ2-2, with a possible D match to TRBD2 (5 bases). DNA of the CDR3: TGTGCCAGGGCGGGCGGAAACACCGGGGAGCTGTTTTTT. It encodes CARAGGNTGELFF.